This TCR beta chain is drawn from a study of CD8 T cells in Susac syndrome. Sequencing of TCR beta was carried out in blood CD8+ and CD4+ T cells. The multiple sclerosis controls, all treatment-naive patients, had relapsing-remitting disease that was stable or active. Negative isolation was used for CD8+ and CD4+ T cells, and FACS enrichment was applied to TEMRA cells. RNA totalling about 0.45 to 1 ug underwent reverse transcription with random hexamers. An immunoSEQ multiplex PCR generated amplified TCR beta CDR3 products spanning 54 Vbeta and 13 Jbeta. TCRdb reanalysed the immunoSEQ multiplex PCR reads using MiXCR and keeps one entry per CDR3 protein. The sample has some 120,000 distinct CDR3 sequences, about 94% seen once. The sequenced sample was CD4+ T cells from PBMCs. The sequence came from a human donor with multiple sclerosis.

CDR3 bases: TGTGCCAGCAGCTCCCAGGGTGGCTACACCTTC. Translated: CASSSQGGYTF. This chain links TRBV12-3 or TRBV12-4 with TRBJ1-2; D is possibly TRBD1 (5 bases). CDR3 length: 11 residues. Trimming removed 6 bases from V and 7 bases from J, with 9 bases in between.